This T cell receptor beta chain was retrieved from a study of vaccination effects on CD4 cells after COVID-19. Sequencing followed a ViraFEST assay step that expanded antigen-specific CD4+ T cells with viral peptide pools. Around day 10 of culture, CD4+ T cells were separated out. Previously uninfected by SARS-CoV-2, the vaccine recipients also showed negative nucleocapsid antibodies. Half the medium was swapped for IL-2 medium on days 3 and 7. Turning to this clone: Its target is not known.

The data were produced by immunoSEQ multiplex PCR, yet TCRdb's version contains in-frame clones alone and is incomplete. The sample carries about 41,000 clones, around three quarters recorded once. Sequenced material: CD4+ T cells from PBMCs cultured with HCoV-NL63 spike peptides, taken before COVID-19 vaccination. The receptor comes from a human donor who received a COVID-19 vaccine.

CDR3 nucleotide sequence: TGTGCCAGCAGCTGGGGGCAGGGAGGATCGAACACTGAAGCTTTCTTT. Translation: CASSWGQGGSNTEAFF. This chain links TRBV5-4 with TRBJ1-1; D perhaps matches TRBD1 (6 bases). CDR1 is SGHNT, CDR2 YYREEE, per germline (reference sequence). The CDR3 contains 16 residues. Between the trimmed V and J ends, which lost 3 bases and 1 base, there was a span of 16 bases. Full variable domain (outside the CDR3, taken from reference TRBV5-4 and TRBJ1-1): ETGVTQSPTHLIKTRGQQVTLRCSSQSGHNTVSWYQQALGQGPQFIFQYYREEENGRGNFPPRFSGLQFPNYSSELNVNALELDDSALYLCASSWGQGGSNTEAFFGQGTRLTVV.